These T cell receptor beta chains were read from a single sample in a study of beta chain features in type 1 diabetes. Here immunoSEQ multiplex PCR was the method, and the copy in TCRdb shows in-frame clones only, minus some. The sample holds roughly 730,000 clones, 13% seen once. Sequenced material: naive CD4+ T cells from blood. The source is a man younger than 30 with type 1 diabetes. Each CDR3 is given with its conserved first and last residue. Each record gives: D gene, V gene, clone size, J gene, CDR3 protein, CDR3 DNA. D genes are given only for firm matches. Part of the rows lack a size; the others show once, few, many or a class for expanded clones.

-,TRBV27,-,TRBJ2-7,CASSLSSVDTYEQYF,TGTGCCAGCAGTTTATCGTCAGTTGACACCTACGAGCAGTACTTC
TRBD1,TRBV6-1,few,TRBJ2-5,CASSDRGLQETQYF,TGTGCCAGCAGTGACAGGGGGCTGCAAGAGACCCAGTACTTC
-,TRBV5-4,-,TRBJ2-1,CASSLGSNEQFF,TGTGCCAGCAGCCTAGGCAGCAATGAGCAGTTCTTC
TRBD1,TRBV5-6,-,TRBJ1-6,CASSVPGQGSSPLHF,TGTGCCAGCAGCGTACCGGGACAGGGAAGTTCACCCCTCCACTTT
-,TRBV7-9,-,TRBJ1-1,CASSLRNEAFF,TGTGCCAGCAGCTTACGGAATGAAGCTTTCTTT
-,TRBV19,few,TRBJ1-2,CASRGLTATNYGYTF,TGTGCCAGTAGGGGTCTGACAGCTACAAACTATGGCTACACCTTC
-,TRBV19,-,TRBJ1-5,CAISGPGRPQHF,TGTGCCATCTCTGGGCCCGGCAGACCCCAGCATTTT
-,TRBV7-9,-,TRBJ2-3,CASSYNSIGTDTQYF,TGTGCCAGCAGCTACAACAGTATTGGAACAGATACGCAGTATTTT
-,TRBV6-5,few,TRBJ2-3,CASSRGDTQYF,TGTGCCAGCAGCCGGGGCGATACGCAGTATTTT
-,TRBV30,-,TRBJ2-3,CAWSVSEDTQYF,TGTGCCTGGAGTGTAAGCGAGGATACGCAGTATTTT
-,TRBV7-8,few,TRBJ1-1,CASSLGLRDTEAFF,TGTGCCAGCAGCTTAGGCCTGCGTGACACTGAAGCTTTCTTT
-,TRBV30,few,TRBJ1-4,CAWSKGVNEKLFF,TGTGCCTGGAGTAAGGGGGTTAATGAAAAACTGTTTTTT
-,TRBV6-1,-,TRBJ1-1,CASSEGIGLNTEAFF,TGTGCCAGCAGTGAAGGGATAGGACTGAACACTGAAGCTTTCTTT
-,TRBV5-1,few,TRBJ2-4,CASSLGTGQGKNIQYF,TGCGCCAGCAGCTTGGGAACAGGTCAGGGCAAAAACATTCAGTACTTC